This entry is about one T cell receptor (beta chain). The antigen is unknown. The donors were part of the approximately 130-subject validation cohort, which stood apart from the roughly 700-subject first cohort. This sample is part of a study of cytomegalovirus exposure and HLA in healthy donors. Study-level information: The approximately 110 validation repertoires, a later analysis reported, used the same platform as the approximately 730 repertoires from the first cohort. Study findings and constraints: Rarity marked most TCR sequences, yet some public TCRs occurred in many donors. 164 TCR beta chains were listed as cytomegalovirus-associated.

This table comes from immunoSEQ multiplex PCR, and its TCRdb copy is limited to in-frame clones, with some not included. There are tens of thousands of clones in the sample; roughly nine tenths occur only once, and roughly 1.2% lies in the top ten. The source of this sequence is a man aged 18 to 35 in good health and CMV-seronegative. What was sequenced was PBMCs.

DNA of the CDR3: TGTGCCAGCAGTGGGCGACAGGGCTCTGGGGCCAACGTCCTGACTTTC. Protein product: CASSGRQGSGANVLTF. The chain recombines TRBV25-1 with TRBJ2-6, with 7 bases lining up with TRBD1. From germline, CDR1 is MGHDK and CDR2 SYGVNS. The CDR3 sequence is 16 residues long. J lost 0 bases, V lost 4 bases, and 3 bases had no gene match.